This T cell receptor (beta chain) came from a study of a mutant IDH1 vaccine in newly diagnosed glioma. Study as a whole: A 62.5% male, approximately 38% female split and a mean age of around 41 years characterized treated patients. Most patients had radiochemotherapy with temozolomide before enrollment; others had one alone. Study-level findings and limits: Pseudoprogression appeared independent of alterations in top peripheral clonotypes.

Time point: baseline, week 1 (first vaccination visit). The sample's treatment: pre-vaccination baseline after standard-of-care therapy. This clone was seen more than once but under ten times. The antigen remains undetermined. Germline lookup yields CDR1 KGHSH and CDR2 LQKENI. V lost 3 bases to trimming and J lost 2 bases, with 3 bases between them. The CDR3 loop spans 12 amino acids. Profiling relied on immunoSEQ multiplex PCR, and the TCRdb table lists in-frame clones only, not all of them. Counted here are roughly 25,000 clones, 93% occurring once; the ten biggest clones make up roughly 1.1%. This sample comprised PBMCs, obtained from a glioma patient treated with radiotherapy, temozolomide or both. This sequence originates from a man aged 35 to 55 with glioma. The chain is built from TRBV18 and TRBJ2-3; D is unresolved. The CDR3 region is CASSPFTDTQYF. CDR3 sequence (DNA): TGTGCCAGCTCACCTTTCACAGATACGCAGTATTTT.